Given below is one T cell receptor beta chain in context. The entry originates in a study of PD-1 blockade in classical Hodgkin lymphoma. As for the study in general: Each patient was given nivolumab 3 mg/kg through a vein every 2 weeks.

Each patient experienced a relapse that followed autologous stem cell transplantation, and brentuximab vedotin exposure varied. Trimming took 6 bases from V and 1 from J; bases not matched to a gene: 17. The CDR3 length is 18 residues. Germline-derived CDR1 and CDR2 are SGHTA and FQGTGA. Generated by immunoSEQ multiplex PCR, the TCRdb table keeps only in-frame clones and is missing some. This sample has some 39,000 clones, with more than 70% found just once. The sample in question was peripheral blood mononuclear cells (PBMCs), obtained at baseline. V and J are TRBV7-3 and TRBJ1-1; TRBD1 agrees at 7 bases. This TCR came from a human donor with classical Hodgkin lymphoma. CDR3 DNA: TGTGCCAGCAGGCGTACCGGGACAGACACTACTTCGAACACTGAAGCTTTCTTT. It is translated as CASRRTGTDTTSNTEAFF.